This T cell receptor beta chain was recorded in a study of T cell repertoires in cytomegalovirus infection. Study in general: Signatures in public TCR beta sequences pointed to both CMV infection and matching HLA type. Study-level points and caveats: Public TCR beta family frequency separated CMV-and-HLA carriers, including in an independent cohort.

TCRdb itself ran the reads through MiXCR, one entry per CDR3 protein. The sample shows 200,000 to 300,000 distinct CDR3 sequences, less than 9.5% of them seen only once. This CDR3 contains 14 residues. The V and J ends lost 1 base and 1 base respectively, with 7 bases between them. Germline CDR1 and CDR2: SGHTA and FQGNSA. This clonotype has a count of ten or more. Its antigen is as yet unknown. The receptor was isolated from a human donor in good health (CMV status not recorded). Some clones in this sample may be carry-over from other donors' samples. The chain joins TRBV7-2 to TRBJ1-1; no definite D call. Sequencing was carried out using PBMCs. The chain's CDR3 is CASSLDFGNTEAFF. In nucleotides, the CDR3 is TGTGCCAGCAGCTTAGACTTTGGGAACACTGAAGCTTTCTTT.